This T cell receptor beta chain was identified during a study of blood T cells in healthy people across ages. Study-wide results and limits: While age rose, TCR beta diversity per million T cells dropped in a roughly linear way.

Deletions cut 4 bases from V and 1 base from J, with 15 bases between. This CDR3 contains 16 residues. Germline CDR1 and CDR2: SGHRS and YFSETQ. With a J-beta primer mix and a sample-barcoded 5' primer, a second PCR ran about 7 to 12 cycles. Using its own MiXCR run on the 5' RACE reads, TCRdb lists one record per CDR3 protein. The sample records about 670,000 distinct CDR3 sequences, roughly 41% being singletons. This clonotype has only a few counts. The antigen is unknown. Source material: blood. The sequence was obtained from an elderly man in good health. The V call is TRBV5-1, the J call TRBJ2-1, with a tentative D call TRBD1 (6 bases). CDR3 sequence (DNA): TGCGCCAGCAGCCTGGTGGGGGCGGAATCCTACAATGAGCAGTTCTTC. The encoded protein is CASSLVGAESYNEQFF.